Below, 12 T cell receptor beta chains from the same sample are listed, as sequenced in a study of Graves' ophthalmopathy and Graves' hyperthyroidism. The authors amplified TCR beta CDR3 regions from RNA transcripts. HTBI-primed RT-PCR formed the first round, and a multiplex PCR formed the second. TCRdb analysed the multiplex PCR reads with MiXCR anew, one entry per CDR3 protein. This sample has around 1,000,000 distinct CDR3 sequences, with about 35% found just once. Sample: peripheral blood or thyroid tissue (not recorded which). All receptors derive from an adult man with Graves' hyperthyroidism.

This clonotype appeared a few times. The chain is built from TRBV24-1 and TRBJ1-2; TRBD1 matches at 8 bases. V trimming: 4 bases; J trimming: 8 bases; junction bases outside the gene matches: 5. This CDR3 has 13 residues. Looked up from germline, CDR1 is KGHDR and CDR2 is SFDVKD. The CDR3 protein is CATSESRGQGYTF. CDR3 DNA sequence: TGTGCCACCAGTGAGTCCAGGGGGCAAGGCTACACCTTC.

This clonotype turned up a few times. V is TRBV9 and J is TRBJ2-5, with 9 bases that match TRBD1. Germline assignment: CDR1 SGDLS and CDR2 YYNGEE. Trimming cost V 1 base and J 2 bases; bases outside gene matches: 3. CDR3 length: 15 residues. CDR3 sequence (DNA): TGTGCCAGCAGCGTACGACAGGGGGGGCAAGAGACCCAGTACTTC. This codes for CASSVRQGGQETQYF.

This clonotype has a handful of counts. The CDR3 loop reads CAISDEDRGGGANVLTF. CDR3 DNA: TGTGCCATCAGTGATGAAGACAGGGGGGGAGGGGCCAACGTCCTGACTTTC. The chain recombines TRBV10-3 with TRBJ2-6; 9 bases are shared with TRBD1. CDR1 and CDR2 (germline): ENHRY, SYGVKD. V shed 3 bases and J 4 bases; nucleotides not matched to a gene: 7. The CDR3 has 17 residues.

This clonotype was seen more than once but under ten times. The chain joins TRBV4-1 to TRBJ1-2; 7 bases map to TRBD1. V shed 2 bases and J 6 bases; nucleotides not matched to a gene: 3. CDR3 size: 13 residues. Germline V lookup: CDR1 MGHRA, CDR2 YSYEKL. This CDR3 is CASSQTGVDGYTF. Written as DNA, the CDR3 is TGCGCCAGCAGCCAAACAGGGGTGGATGGCTACACCTTC.

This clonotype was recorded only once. CDR3 sequence reads: CATSRVGGNLVTNTGELFF. The CDR3 bases are TGTGCCACCAGCAGAGTTGGGGGAAACTTGGTAACGAACACCGGGGAGCTGTTTTTT. The gene calls are TRBV15 and TRBJ2-2; the D gene could be TRBD1 or TRBD2 (5 bases each). The CDR3 extends over 19 amino acids. V lost 1 base, J lost 0 bases, and 18 bases lay in between. Germline CDR1 is LNHNV and CDR2 is YYDKDF (reference sequence).

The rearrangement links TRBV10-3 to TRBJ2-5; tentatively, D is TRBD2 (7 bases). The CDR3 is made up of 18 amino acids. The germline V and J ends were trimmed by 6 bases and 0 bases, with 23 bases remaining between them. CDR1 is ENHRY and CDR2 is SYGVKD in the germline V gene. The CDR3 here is CAIRAGAGPGGYQETQYF. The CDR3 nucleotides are TGTGCCATCAGGGCGGGGGCGGGACCCGGCGGGTACCAAGAGACCCAGTACTTC.

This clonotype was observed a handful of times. Here the CDR3 reads CSAKRDSYTGELFF. CDR3 coding DNA: TGCAGTGCTAAAAGGGACTCCTACACCGGGGAGCTGTTTTTT. The rearrangement joins TRBV20-1 to TRBJ2-2, with a possible D match to TRBD2 (6 bases). Trimming removed 4 bases from V and 3 bases from J, with 12 bases in between. The CDR3 length is 14 residues. Germline V gene data show CDR1 as DFQATT and CDR2 as SNEGSKA (reference sequence).

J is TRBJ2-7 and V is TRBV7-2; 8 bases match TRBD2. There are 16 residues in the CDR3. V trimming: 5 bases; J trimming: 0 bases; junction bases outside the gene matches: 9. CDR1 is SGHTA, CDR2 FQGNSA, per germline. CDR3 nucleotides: TGTGCCAGCAGCCAAACTAGCGGTAGGAGCTCCTACGAGCAGTACTTC. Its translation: CASSQTSGRSSYEQYF.

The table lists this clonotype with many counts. The CDR3 DNA follows: TGTGCCAGTAGTAACAGGGGCAGCACTGAAGCTTTCTTT. The encoded protein is CASSNRGSTEAFF. The chain links TRBV19 to TRBJ1-1, with 7 nucleotides matching TRBD1. This CDR3 region has 13 residues. The V gene's germline CDR1 is LNHDA and CDR2 SQIVND (reference sequence). Trimming removed 4 bases from V and 4 bases from J; junction bases left unmatched: 3.

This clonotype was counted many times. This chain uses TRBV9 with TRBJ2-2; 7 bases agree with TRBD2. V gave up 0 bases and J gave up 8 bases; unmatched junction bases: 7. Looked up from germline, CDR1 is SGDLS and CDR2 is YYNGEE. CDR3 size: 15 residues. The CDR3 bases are TGTGCCAGCAGCGTAGCTACGGCGGGAGCAGGGGAGCTGTTTTTT. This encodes CASSVATAGAGELFF.

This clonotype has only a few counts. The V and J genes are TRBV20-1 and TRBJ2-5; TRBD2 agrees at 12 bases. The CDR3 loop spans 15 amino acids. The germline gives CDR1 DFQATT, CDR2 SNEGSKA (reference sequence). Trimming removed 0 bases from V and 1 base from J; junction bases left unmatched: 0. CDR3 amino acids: CSARETSGGQETQYF. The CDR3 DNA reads TGCAGTGCTAGAGAGACTAGCGGGGGCCAAGAGACCCAGTACTTC.

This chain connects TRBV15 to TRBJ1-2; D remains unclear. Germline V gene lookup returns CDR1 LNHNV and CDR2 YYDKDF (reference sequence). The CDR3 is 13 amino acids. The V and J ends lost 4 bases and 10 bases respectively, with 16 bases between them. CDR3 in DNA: TGTGCCACCAGCAAGGACCGGACGGCAGCCTACACCTTC. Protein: CATSKDRTAAYTF.